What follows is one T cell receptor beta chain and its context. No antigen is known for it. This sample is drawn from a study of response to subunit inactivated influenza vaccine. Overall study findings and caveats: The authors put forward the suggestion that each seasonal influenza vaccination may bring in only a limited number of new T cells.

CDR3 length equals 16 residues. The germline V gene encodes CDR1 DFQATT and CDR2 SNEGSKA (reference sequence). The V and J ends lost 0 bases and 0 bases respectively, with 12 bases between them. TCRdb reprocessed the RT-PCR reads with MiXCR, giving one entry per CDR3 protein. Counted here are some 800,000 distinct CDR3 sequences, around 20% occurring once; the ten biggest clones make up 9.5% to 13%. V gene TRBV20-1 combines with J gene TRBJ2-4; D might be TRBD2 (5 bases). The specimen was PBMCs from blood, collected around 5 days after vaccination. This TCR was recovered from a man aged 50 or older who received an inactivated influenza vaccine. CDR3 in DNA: TGCAGTGCTAGAGATTTGATGCGGGTAGCCAAAAACATTCAGTACTTC. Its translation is CSARDLMRVAKNIQYF.